A selection of T cell receptor beta chains follows, all from one sample in a study of cytomegalovirus exposure and HLA in healthy donors. Some clones are missing from TCRdb's copy, which holds only in-frame ones; the method was immunoSEQ multiplex PCR. This sample has more than 100,000 clones, with approximately 61% found just once. The sequenced sample was PBMCs. These receptors came from a woman aged 40 to 50 in good health and CMV-seronegative. CDR3s include the opening cysteine and the closing phenylalanine or tryptophan. The D gene is left open where the match is weak. The listing skips clone size in some rows; elsewhere it reads once, few, many or a size class.

V	D	J	size	DNA	CDR3
TRBV5-4	-	TRBJ1-1	-	TGTGCCAGCAGCTTCGAAGGACAGAGGAACACTGAAGCTTTCTTT	CASSFEGQRNTEAFF
TRBV7-2	TRBD1	TRBJ1-3	few	TGTGCCAGCAGCGCTACAGGGGCTGGAAACACCATATATTTT	CASSATGAGNTIYF
TRBV15	-	TRBJ2-7	-	TGTGCCACCAGCATCTCGGGGGATTACGAGCAGTACTTC	CATSISGDYEQYF
TRBV7-9	-	TRBJ1-4	-	TGTGCCAGCAGTCTAGGGGATTTTAATGAAAAACTGTTTTTT	CASSLGDFNEKLFF
TRBV9	TRBD1	TRBJ1-2	-	TGTGCCAGCCGGGGACAGTTAGCTAACTATGGCTACACCTTC	CASRGQLANYGYTF
TRBV7-2	TRBD2	TRBJ2-3	-	TGTGCCAGCAGCTTAATCCGGGGGGGCCGCGATACGCAGTATTTT	CASSLIRGGRDTQYF
TRBV15	-	TRBJ1-5	few	TGTGCCACCAGCAGAGATCCTGGGGGCGATCAGCCCCAGCATTTT	CATSRDPGGDQPQHF
TRBV29-1	-	TRBJ1-1	-	TGCAGCGTTGCCAGGGGTAAGGACACTGAAGCTTTCTTT	CSVARGKDTEAFF
TRBV2	-	TRBJ2-2	-	TGTGCCAGCGGGCGATACAGGGTTGTAGGGGAGCTGTTTTTT	CASGRYRVVGELFF
TRBV27	-	TRBJ1-5	-	TGTGCCAGCAAGGGCGGGGGGAGCAATCAGCCCCAGCATTTT	CASKGGGSNQPQHF
TRBV5-1	-	TRBJ2-2	-	TGCGCCAGCAGCTTAACGGGGGATACCGGGGAGCTGTTTTTT	CASSLTGDTGELFF
TRBV5-6	-	TRBJ2-7	-	TGTGCCAGCAGCTTCTCTCGCTACGAGCAGTACTTC	CASSFSRYEQYF
TRBV19	-	TRBJ1-1	-	TGTGCCAGTAGTACCCTCCGGGTTGAAGCTTTCTTT	CASSTLRVEAFF
TRBV6-5	-	TRBJ2-7	-	TGTGCCAGCAGTTACCGGTTAGGGGGGGAGGCGGACGAGCAGTACTTC	CASSYRLGGEADEQYF
TRBV5-4	TRBD1	TRBJ1-1	-	TGTGCCAGCAGCAGTAGGGGGCTCGACATCGGCACTGAAGCTTTCTTT	CASSSRGLDIGTEAFF
TRBV9	-	TRBJ1-2	few	TGTGCCAGCAGCCCCGGTGATAACTATGGCTACACCTTC	CASSPGDNYGYTF
TRBV5-4	TRBD1	TRBJ1-4	-	TGTGCCAGCAGGTCGACAGGGGCAACTAATGAAAAACTGTTTTTT	CASRSTGATNEKLFF
TRBV5-1	-	TRBJ2-7	-	TGCGCCAGCGCGGTCGACTCCCAGGGCTCCTACGAGCAGTACTTC	CASAVDSQGSYEQYF
TRBV30	-	TRBJ2-1	-	TGTGCCTGGAATCAGGGGTGGACCTACAATGAGCAGTTCTTC	CAWNQGWTYNEQFF
TRBV20-1	-	TRBJ1-1	-	TGCAGTTCCCCCCGGAACACTGAAGCTTTCTTT	CSSPRNTEAFF
TRBV15	-	TRBJ2-7	-	TGTGCCACCAGCGGATACAGGGAACTGGAGCAGTACTTC	CATSGYRELEQYF
TRBV19	-	TRBJ2-1	-	TGTGCCAGTAGTATAGCCCCGGCGACAGATGTTTTTAATGAGCAGTTCTTC	CASSIAPATDVFNEQFF
TRBV15	TRBD1	TRBJ1-1	once	TGTGCCACCAGCAGGACCGGGACAGGGGGCGCAGGATCTGAAGCTTTCTTT	CATSRTGTGGAGSEAFF
TRBV4-1	TRBD2	TRBJ2-1	-	TGCGCCAGCAGCCCCGGGACTAGCGGTTACAATGAGCAGTTCTTC	CASSPGTSGYNEQFF
TRBV18	-	TRBJ2-1	few	TGTGCCAGCTCACCCGCTAGGATATTCGATGAGCAGTTCTTC	CASSPARIFDEQFF
TRBV19	-	TRBJ1-1	-	TGTGCCAGTAGTAATGGGAAGCGCAGGGAAAATTCTGAAGCTTTCTTT	CASSNGKRRENSEAFF
TRBV27	TRBD2	TRBJ2-7	-	TGTGCCAGCAGTGGGACTAGCGGGGGAGGGGTCTACGAGCAGTACTTC	CASSGTSGGGVYEQYF
TRBV5-4	-	TRBJ1-4	-	TGTGCCAGCAGCTTGTATGGGGGGGGTCGTGAAAAACTGTTTTTT	CASSLYGGGREKLFF
TRBV9	-	TRBJ2-2	-	TGTGCCAGCAGCGTACGGGGTGACACCGGGGAGCTGTTTTTT	CASSVRGDTGELFF
TRBV5-1	-	TRBJ1-3	-	TGCGCCAGCAGCGTGACAGGTCTAGGCTCTGGAAACACCATATATTTT	CASSVTGLGSGNTIYF
TRBV19	TRBD1	TRBJ1-2	-	TGTGCCAGTAGTATAAATGGAGGGGGCTTTAGCTATGGCTACACCTTC	CASSINGGGFSYGYTF
TRBV7-8	TRBD1	TRBJ1-2	-	TGTGCCAGCAGCACACAGGGGGCCGCCGGTGTCTATGGCTACACCTTC	CASSTQGAAGVYGYTF
TRBV5-5	-	TRBJ2-7	few	TGTGCCAGCAGCCCCATAGCAGGGCGATTATACGAGCAGTACTTC	CASSPIAGRLYEQYF
TRBV2	-	TRBJ2-5	few	TGTGCCAGCAGTGAAGGAGGGCCCCAAGAGACCCAGTACTTC	CASSEGGPQETQYF
TRBV28	TRBD1	TRBJ1-5	-	TGTGCCAGCACTCTCAACAGGGGGCGGCCTAGCAATCAGCCCCAGCATTTT	CASTLNRGRPSNQPQHF
TRBV7-9	-	TRBJ1-1	-	TGTGCCAGCAGCTTACGTGAGGTGAACACTGAAGCTTTCTTT	CASSLREVNTEAFF
TRBV7-2	TRBD2	TRBJ2-7	-	TGTGCCAGCAGCTTGGTCCCCGGGACTATTCCTACGGAGCAGTACTTC	CASSLVPGTIPTEQYF
TRBV19	-	TRBJ1-1	once	TGTGCCAGTAGGAGCAGGGTGGGCACTGAAGCTTTCTTT	CASRSRVGTEAFF
TRBV5-1	TRBD1	TRBJ2-7	-	TGCGCCAGCAGCCTAGGACAGGGGGCAACCTACGAGCAGTACTTC	CASSLGQGATYEQYF
TRBV10-3	-	TRBJ2-2	-	TGTGCCATCGCTCACCGGGAACCTACCGGGGAGCTGTTTTTT	CAIAHREPTGELFF
TRBV4-1	-	TRBJ1-2	-	TGCGCCAGCAGCCCGCAGGGGAGTCCCGTTCCTAACTATGGCTACACCTTC	CASSPQGSPVPNYGYTF
TRBV27	TRBD1	TRBJ1-5	-	TGTGCCAGCAGTGTGGGACAGGGGGTACCCCAGCATTTT	CASSVGQGVPQHF
TRBV6-5	-	TRBJ1-1	-	TGTGCCAGCAGTTACTCTACAGGGAGCACTGAAGCTTTCTTT	CASSYSTGSTEAFF
TRBV10-3	-	TRBJ1-1	-	TGTGCCATCAGGGACAGAAGTTCGAACACTGAAGCTTTCTTT	CAIRDRSSNTEAFF
TRBV7-6	TRBD2	TRBJ2-2	-	TGTGCCAGCAGCTTAGCTGGGACTAGTAAGACCGGGGAGCTGTTTTTT	CASSLAGTSKTGELFF
TRBV29-1	-	TRBJ2-7	-	TGCAGCGTTGATTTGGGGCTCTACGAGCAGTACTTC	CSVDLGLYEQYF
TRBV7-2	-	TRBJ2-3	once	TGTGCCAGCAGCTCCAGGGGGGCGGGGCTTTCGGCAGATACGCAGTATTTT	CASSSRGAGLSADTQYF
TRBV2	-	TRBJ1-1	-	TGTGCCAGCAGTTTTGCAGTGGCCACTGAAGCTTTCTTT	CASSFAVATEAFF
TRBV30	-	TRBJ1-5	-	TGTGCCTGGAGTCGAAACGGAGATCAGCCCCAGCATTTT	CAWSRNGDQPQHF
TRBV5-1	TRBD1	TRBJ2-2	few	TGCGCCAGCAGAGAGGACAGGGCTTACACCGGGGAGCTGTTTTTT	CASREDRAYTGELFF
TRBV28	TRBD1	TRBJ1-5	-	TGTGCCAGCGGGGTTCTCGGGACAGCTAAAGATCAGCCCCAGCATTTT	CASGVLGTAKDQPQHF
TRBV5-1	-	TRBJ1-1	-	TGCGCCAGCAGCCCCTACCCCCCGAACACTGAAGCTTTCTTT	CASSPYPPNTEAFF
TRBV2	TRBD1	TRBJ1-5	once	TGTGCCAGCAGAGGGCAGGGGGGCAATCAGCCCCAGCATTTT	CASRGQGGNQPQHF
TRBV5-4	-	TRBJ2-3	-	TGTGCCAGCAGCTTACTTGATAGCGGAAGCACAGATACGCAGTATTTT	CASSLLDSGSTDTQYF